The TCR beta chain described here comes from a study of control samples from healthy donors and cancer patients. The V gene lost 2 bases and the J gene lost 1 base, with 9 bases spanning the gap. The germline V gene has CDR1 WNHNN and CDR2 SYGVQD (reference sequence). This CDR3 is built from 14 residues. Sequencing used immunoSEQ multiplex PCR; TCRdb keeps in-frame clones, though not all of them. The sample yields roughly 140,000 clones, about 93% seen once. The specimen sequenced was blood. This clonotype was sampled from a man in his fifties or sixties in good health. The rearrangement links TRBV10-1 to TRBJ2-7, with D possibly matching TRBD1 (6 bases). CDR3 sequence (DNA): TGCGCCAGCAGTGAGACTGGACAGTCCTACGAGCAGTACTTC. Residues: CASSETGQSYEQYF.